The clone carrying this T cell receptor (beta chain) was seen repeatedly, ten times or more. Axillary draining lymph nodes of breast cancer patients supplied the node samples. The data are from a study of breast tumors, draining lymph nodes, adjacent tissues. This CDR3 contains 14 residues. Germline CDR1 is DFQATT and CDR2 is SNEGSKA (reference sequence). Trimming left V 6 bases short and J 0 bases short, with 12 bases between. Each CDR3 protein is one row after TCRdb ran MiXCR on the multiplex PCR reads. The repertoire holds around 130,000 distinct CDR3 sequences, around 21% seen once, with over 2% in the top ten.

The chain uses TRBV20-1 and TRBJ2-1; weak D call: TRBD1 (5 bases). Sequenced input: axillary lymph node tissue. The sequence was collected from a female donor with breast cancer. Some clones in this sample may be carry-over from other donors' samples. Written as DNA, the CDR3 is TGCAGTGCAGTGGGGCCAAGCTCCTACAATGAGCAGTTCTTC. It yields the protein CSAVGPSSYNEQFF.